The 19 T cell receptor beta chains below come from one sample, sequenced in a study of T cell repertoires in cytomegalovirus infection. TCRdb used MiXCR to reprocess the reads, holding one entry per CDR3 protein. The sample yields approximately 750,000 distinct CDR3 sequences, roughly 36% seen once. The sample comprised PBMCs. These receptors all come from a human donor in good health (CMV status not recorded). Some clones in this sample may be carry-over from other donors' samples.

The chain has TRBV10-2 and TRBJ1-1; D is possibly TRBD1 (5 bases). V shed 8 bases and J shed 2 bases, with 12 bases lying between them. CDR3 length: 13 amino acids. Germline V gene lookup returns CDR1 WSHSY and CDR2 SAAADI. CDR3 DNA sequence: TGCGCCAGCTCAGGGTGGAGTAACACTGAAGCTTTCTTT. Translating gives CASSGWSNTEAFF.

This clonotype was recorded many times. The chain uses TRBV7-8 and TRBJ1-5; D is uncertain. Germline lookup yields CDR1 SGHVS and CDR2 FQNEAQ. V lost 1 base and J lost 2, with 9 bases in between. The CDR3 spans 15 residues. The CDR3 DNA follows: TGTGCCAGCAGCTTAGACCGGCAAGGCAATCAGCCCCAGCATTTT. Its protein product is CASSLDRQGNQPQHF.

The table lists this clonotype with a few counts. V and J are TRBV5-4 and TRBJ1-2; tentatively, D is TRBD1 (6 bases). V lost 4 bases, J lost 4 bases, and 17 bases lay in between. The CDR3 has 15 residues. Germline V CDR1 and CDR2: SGHNT, YYREEE (reference sequence). CDR3 sequence (DNA): TGTGCCAGCAGCCCTGGGGCAGGGGCGGGCTATGGCTACACCTTC. As protein: CASSPGAGAGYGYTF.

This chain connects TRBV7-6 to TRBJ2-3, with D perhaps matching TRBD1 (6 bases). CDR3 size: 16 residues. With 5 bases removed from V and 2 bases from J, the gap between germline ends came to 17 bases. The V gene's germline CDR1 is SGHVS and CDR2 FNYEAQ. CDR3 coding DNA: TGTGCCAGCAGCGCAAGGACAGACAGACCCACAGATACGCAGTATTTT. Translating gives CASSARTDRPTDTQYF.

This clonotype was counted between two and nine times. The rearrangement links TRBV4-2 to TRBJ1-6; 9 bases are shared with TRBD1. The length of the CDR3 is 16 residues. CDR1 is LGHNA and CDR2 is YNFKEQ in the germline V gene. The V and J ends lost 0 bases and 6 bases, in that order; junction bases with no gene match: 3. The CDR3: CASSQDRGQGNSPLHF. Here the CDR3 DNA reads TGTGCCAGCAGCCAAGATAGGGGACAGGGTAATTCACCCCTCCACTTT.

This clonotype was observed at least ten times. The chain has TRBV7-6 and TRBJ2-1; tentative D call: TRBD1 (5 bases). V was cut by 5 bases and J by 0 bases, with 11 bases left in between. The CDR3 spans 15 residues. Germline values: CDR1 SGHVS, CDR2 FNYEAQ. The CDR3 sequence: CASSRQPSSYNEQFF. The CDR3 coding sequence is TGTGCCAGCAGCCGACAGCCCAGCTCCTACAATGAGCAGTTCTTC.

This clonotype was counted between two and nine times. This CDR3 reads CASSLGATATKSGAYEQYF. DNA for the CDR3: TGTGCCAGCAGCTTAGGGGCGACCGCGACCAAATCGGGGGCCTACGAGCAGTACTTC. This chain uses TRBV7-8 with TRBJ2-7; possibly TRBD2 for D (6 bases). CDR3 length equals 19 residues. CDR1 and CDR2 from the germline V gene are SGHVS and FQNEAQ. V was trimmed by 1 base and J by 2 bases, leaving 24 bases between them.

The V gene is TRBV19, the J gene TRBJ1-5; no definite D call. CDR1 and CDR2 from the germline V gene are LNHDA and SQIVND (reference sequence). Trimming took off 7 bases at V and 2 bases at J, with 12 bases between the two ends. This CDR3 comprises 14 residues. Here the CDR3 reads CASTGPRGNQPQHF. The CDR3 nucleotides read TGTGCCAGTACCGGGCCGCGGGGCAATCAGCCCCAGCATTTT.

This chain links TRBV7-3 with TRBJ2-3; 7 bases are a match to TRBD1. The length of the CDR3 is 15 residues. From germline, CDR1 is SGHTA and CDR2 FQGTGA. V shed 4 bases and J 3 bases; nucleotides not matched to a gene: 7. The chain's CDR3 is CASSSFATGTDTQYF. The CDR3, as DNA: TGTGCCAGCAGCTCCTTTGCGACAGGGACAGATACGCAGTATTTT.

The rearrangement links TRBV27 to TRBJ1-2; no clear D gene. Trimming cost V 3 bases and J 4 bases, with 12 bases left between them. From germline, CDR1 is MNHEY and CDR2 SMNVEV (reference sequence). The CDR3 is made up of 14 amino acids. In nucleotides, the CDR3 is TGTGCCAGCAGTTTCAAGCCCCTGGGCTATGGCTACACCTTC. The encoded protein is CASSFKPLGYGYTF.

The chain combines TRBV20-1 with TRBJ1-6; D is uncertain. The length of the CDR3 is 14 residues. Trimming took 4 bases from V and 5 from J, leaving 12 bases between them. Germline V gene lookup returns CDR1 DFQATT and CDR2 SNEGSKA (reference sequence). The CDR3 DNA sequence: TGCAGTGCTATTCAGGCGGAGAATAATTCACCCCTCCACTTT. Its translation is CSAIQAENNSPLHF.

This clonotype was recorded a few times. V gene TRBV6-1 combines with J gene TRBJ2-3; D is ambiguous. Per the germline V gene, CDR1 is MNHNS and CDR2 is SASEGT. V was clipped by 3 bases and J by 9 bases, with 10 bases between them. The CDR3 covers 12 residues. The CDR3 DNA reads TGTGCCAGCAGTGAGGAGAGAGTCACGCAGTATTTT. Protein sequence: CASSEERVTQYF.

In the case of this clonotype: A read error is likely, as this CDR3 ends without the conserved phenylalanine or tryptophan. The chain combines TRBV5-1 with TRBJ2-7, with D possibly TRBD1 on 5 matching bases. Trimming pared 2 bases from V and 5 bases from J, leaving 14 bases between. This CDR3 has 14 residues. The germline V gene has CDR1 SGHRS and CDR2 YFSETQ. The CDR3 nucleotides are TGCGCCAGCAGCTTATCCGGACACTCTAACGAGCAGTACTTA. Its protein is CASSLSGHSNEQYL.

This clonotype was picked up a small number of times. This chain connects TRBV12-3 or TRBV12-4 to TRBJ1-4, with 7 bases matching TRBD1. J lost 10 bases, V lost 4 bases, and 12 bases had no gene match. CDR3 length: 15 amino acids. The CDR3 DNA follows: TGTGCCAGCAGTTGGCCAGGGGGTTCGCGCGGAAAACTGTTTTTT. Amino acid sequence: CASSWPGGSRGKLFF.

This clonotype was observed many times. The chain uses TRBV7-2 and TRBJ2-5, with TRBD2 matching 10 bases. J was trimmed by 1 base and V by 1 base; bases with no gene match: 9. This CDR3 is 18 amino acids long. CDR1 SGHTA and CDR2 FQGNSA come from the germline V gene. DNA of the CDR3: TGTGCCAGCAGCTTAGTCCCGACACTAGCGGGGTTCCAAGAGACCCAGTACTTC. Translation: CASSLVPTLAGFQETQYF.

About this clonotype: At one boundary the junction diverges from the germline segment, which might be a read error. The chain joins TRBV28 to TRBJ2-7; TRBD2 aligns across 9 bases. The CDR3 sequence is 13 residues long. Germline assignment: CDR1 MDHEN and CDR2 SYDVKM. The CDR3 DNA is TGTTCCAGAACTCGCGGGAGGGCGTACGATCAGTACTTC. Its translation: CSRTRGRAYDQYF. Full variable domain (remainder filled in from reference TRBV28 and TRBJ2-7): DVKVTQSSRYLVKRTGEKVFLECVQDMDHENMFWYRQDPGLGLRLIYFSYDVKMKEKGDIPEGYSVSREKKERFSLILESASTNQTSMYLCSRTRGRAYDQYFGPGTRLTVT.

Ten or more counts support this clonotype. This chain links TRBV7-9 with TRBJ2-3, with 7 bases lining up with TRBD1. Trimming at V came to 4 bases and at J to 0 bases, leaving 7 bases not matched to a gene. The CDR3 is made up of 16 amino acids. Germline V gene sequence: CDR1 SEHNR, CDR2 FQNEAQ (reference sequence). Here the CDR3 reads CASSSSGQRSTDTQYF. CDR3 in DNA: TGTGCCAGCAGCTCCTCGGGACAGCGGAGCACAGATACGCAGTATTTT.

This clonotype was recorded a few times. V usage is TRBV3-1 and J usage is TRBJ1-2, with unresolved D. Germline loops: CDR1 LGHDT, CDR2 YNNKEL (reference sequence). CDR3 length equals 16 residues. Trimming shortened V by 1 base and J by 4 bases, and 16 bases separated the two germline ends. CDR3 DNA: TGTGCCAGCAGCCAAGGCGGTTTCAGCCTCCCCTATGGCTACACCTTC. It yields the protein CASSQGGFSLPYGYTF.

The chain links TRBV10-3 to TRBJ2-5; unclear D gene. V was clipped by 4 bases and J by 4 bases, with 10 bases between them. This CDR3 comprises 13 residues. CDR1 is ENHRY, CDR2 SYGVKD, per germline. CDR3 protein: CAISVLDGETQYF. The CDR3 bases are TGTGCCATCAGTGTTTTAGATGGAGAGACCCAGTACTTC.